A selection of T cell receptor beta chains follows, all from one sample in a study of breast tumors, draining lymph nodes, adjacent tissues. TCRdb re-analysed the multiplex PCR reads in MiXCR, keeping a single row per CDR3 protein. The repertoire has around 140,000 distinct CDR3 sequences, about 30% of them found once; the top ten carry 2.3%. The sequenced material came from axillary lymph node tissue. All receptors come from a female donor with breast cancer. Some clones in this sample may be carry-over from other donors' samples. CDR3s include the opening cysteine and the closing phenylalanine or tryptophan. The D gene is left open where the match is weak. A clone size is listed for some rows: how often the clone was seen (once, few, many), or a class if it is expanded.

j_call: TRBJ2-1
d_call: TRBD2
clone_size: many
v_call: TRBV7-3
cdr3_aa: CASSLTGGGANEQFF
cdr3_nt: TGTGCCAGCAGCTTAACAGGCGGGGGGGCCAATGAGCAGTTCTTC

j_call: TRBJ1-1
d_call: NA
clone_size: NA
v_call: TRBV28
cdr3_aa: CASRTGGTEAFF
cdr3_nt: TGTGCCAGCAGAACGGGGGGCACTGAAGCTTTCTTT

j_call: TRBJ1-6
d_call: NA
clone_size: NA
v_call: TRBV3-1
cdr3_aa: CASSPSVGTSNPPLHF
cdr3_nt: TGCGCCAGCAGCCCCTCAGTTGGGACTTCGAATCCACCCCTCCACTTT

j_call: TRBJ1-3
d_call: TRBD1
clone_size: many
v_call: TRBV7-2
cdr3_aa: CASSQYRQGSAYEKPNTIYF
cdr3_nt: TGTGCCAGCAGCCAATACAGACAGGGGAGTGCTTATGAAAAGCCGAACACCATATATTTT

j_call: TRBJ2-1
d_call: NA
clone_size: many
v_call: TRBV11-3
cdr3_aa: CASSLGTDYEQFF
cdr3_nt: TGTGCCAGCAGCTTAGGGACCGACTATGAGCAGTTCTTC

j_call: TRBJ2-6
d_call: TRBD1
clone_size: NA
v_call: TRBV6-1
cdr3_aa: CASSEVGDSSGANVLTF
cdr3_nt: TGTGCCAGCAGTGAAGTAGGGGACAGCTCTGGGGCCAACGTCCTGACTTTC

j_call: TRBJ1-2
d_call: NA
clone_size: NA
v_call: TRBV11-2
cdr3_aa: CASSLDARAAGDYGYTF
cdr3_nt: TGTGCCAGCAGCTTAGATGCGCGGGCGGCGGGGGACTATGGCTACACCTTC

j_call: TRBJ2-7
d_call: TRBD1
clone_size: many
v_call: TRBV5-1
cdr3_aa: CASSTGDSEQYF
cdr3_nt: TGCGCCAGCAGCACAGGGGATAGCGAGCAGTACTTC

j_call: TRBJ2-7
d_call: TRBD1
clone_size: many
v_call: TRBV6-6
cdr3_aa: CACSYLIKSIDRDEQYF
cdr3_nt: TGTGCCTGCAGTTACTTGATCAAATCAATAGACAGGGACGAGCAGTACTTC

j_call: TRBJ1-6
d_call: NA
clone_size: many
v_call: TRBV6-5
cdr3_aa: CASSYSGSSYNSPLHF
cdr3_nt: TGTGCCAGCAGTTACTCCGGAAGCTCCTATAATTCACCCCTCCACTTT

j_call: TRBJ2-5
d_call: NA
clone_size: many
v_call: TRBV11-3
cdr3_aa: CASSAGKETQYF
cdr3_nt: TGTGCCAGCAGCGCCGGGAAGGAGACCCAGTACTTC

j_call: TRBJ1-4
d_call: NA
clone_size: NA
v_call: TRBV14
cdr3_aa: CACSPDGGNEKLFF
cdr3_nt: TGTGCCTGCAGCCCGGACGGGGGAAATGAAAAACTGTTTTTT

j_call: TRBJ2-6
d_call: TRBD1
clone_size: once
v_call: TRBV2
cdr3_aa: CASSADRGSSGANVLTF
cdr3_nt: TGTGCCAGCAGTGCGGACAGGGGAAGCTCTGGGGCCAACGTCCTGACTTTC

j_call: TRBJ2-2
d_call: NA
clone_size: NA
v_call: TRBV9
cdr3_aa: CASSAAPPGELFF
cdr3_nt: TGTGCCAGCAGCGCCGCCCCTCCAGGGGAGCTGTTTTTT

j_call: TRBJ2-2
d_call: TRBD2
clone_size: few
v_call: TRBV5-1
cdr3_aa: CASSATLAGGSGELFF
cdr3_nt: TGCGCCAGCAGCGCGACCCTAGCGGGGGGCTCTGGGGAGCTGTTTTTT

j_call: TRBJ2-1
d_call: TRBD2
clone_size: NA
v_call: TRBV24-1
cdr3_aa: CATSDFLAGVDNEQFF
cdr3_nt: TGTGCCACCAGTGATTTTCTAGCGGGGGTAGACAATGAGCAGTTCTTC

j_call: TRBJ2-7
d_call: NA
clone_size: NA
v_call: TRBV15
cdr3_aa: CAASRDGTEAYEQYF
cdr3_nt: TGTGCCGCCAGCAGAGACGGGACGGAGGCCTACGAGCAGTACTTC

j_call: TRBJ2-1
d_call: NA
clone_size: many
v_call: TRBV19
cdr3_aa: CASRLANEQFF
cdr3_nt: TGTGCCAGTAGGCTAGCGAATGAGCAGTTCTTC

j_call: TRBJ2-1
d_call: TRBD2
clone_size: many
v_call: TRBV6-5
cdr3_aa: CASRPTGLAGGLKQFF
cdr3_nt: TGTGCCAGCAGGCCAACGGGACTAGCGGGGGGGCTTAAACAGTTCTTC

j_call: TRBJ1-6
d_call: TRBD1
clone_size: many
v_call: TRBV15
cdr3_aa: CATSRKGQGNSPLHF
cdr3_nt: TGTGCCACCAGCAGAAAGGGACAGGGTAATTCACCCCTCCACTTT

j_call: TRBJ2-2
d_call: NA
clone_size: many
v_call: TRBV12-3/TRBV12-4
cdr3_aa: CASSLSQINTGELFF
cdr3_nt: TGTGCCAGCAGTTTAAGTCAGATCAACACCGGGGAGCTGTTTTTT

j_call: TRBJ2-3
d_call: TRBD1
clone_size: many
v_call: TRBV29-1
cdr3_aa: CSVGPGQYTDTQYF
cdr3_nt: TGCAGCGTCGGTCCGGGACAGTACACAGATACGCAGTATTTT

j_call: TRBJ2-5
d_call: TRBD1
clone_size: NA
v_call: TRBV20-1
cdr3_aa: CSARSDRGLQTQYF
cdr3_nt: TGCAGTGCTAGATCGGACAGGGGGCTTCAGACCCAGTACTTC

j_call: TRBJ2-1
d_call: NA
clone_size: many
v_call: TRBV5-1
cdr3_aa: CASSLQGHGWDEQFF
cdr3_nt: TGCGCCAGCAGCTTGCAGGGGCACGGGTGGGATGAGCAGTTCTTC

j_call: TRBJ2-3
d_call: NA
clone_size: many
v_call: TRBV7-2
cdr3_aa: CASSLAGLTDTQYF
cdr3_nt: TGTGCCAGCAGCTTAGCGGGGCTCACAGATACGCAGTATTTT

j_call: TRBJ1-6
d_call: NA
clone_size: many
v_call: TRBV6-2/TRBV6-3
cdr3_aa: CASSWGESGRRSSYNSPLHF
cdr3_nt: TGTGCCAGCTCCTGGGGGGAATCCGGCCGGAGAAGTTCCTATAATTCACCCCTCCACTTT

j_call: TRBJ1-1
d_call: NA
clone_size: NA
v_call: TRBV7-9
cdr3_aa: CASSSFNLMNTEAFF
cdr3_nt: TGTGCCAGCAGCTCGTTTAATTTGATGAACACTGAAGCTTTCTTT

j_call: TRBJ2-7
d_call: NA
clone_size: many
v_call: TRBV28
cdr3_aa: CASRPTRDSSQQYF
cdr3_nt: TGTGCCAGCAGGCCGACCCGAGACAGTAGTCAGCAGTACTTC

j_call: TRBJ2-1
d_call: NA
clone_size: many
v_call: TRBV5-1
cdr3_aa: CASSLPNSQGMNEQFF
cdr3_nt: TGCGCCAGCAGCTTGCCAAACTCACAGGGTATGAATGAGCAGTTCTTC

j_call: TRBJ2-5
d_call: TRBD1
clone_size: many
v_call: TRBV11-2
cdr3_aa: CASRGRQGPFEKTQYF
cdr3_nt: TGTGCCAGCAGAGGTAGACAGGGTCCCTTTGAAAAGACCCAGTACTTC

j_call: TRBJ1-5
d_call: NA
clone_size: NA
v_call: TRBV20-1
cdr3_aa: CSARDRQGGQPQHF
cdr3_nt: TGCAGTGCTAGAGATCGTCAGGGAGGCCAGCCCCAGCATTTT

j_call: TRBJ2-5
d_call: TRBD1
clone_size: many
v_call: TRBV7-2
cdr3_aa: CASSEGQEKTQYF
cdr3_nt: TGTGCCAGCAGCGAGGGACAGGAAAAGACCCAGTACTTC

j_call: TRBJ2-1
d_call: TRBD2
clone_size: many
v_call: TRBV5-1
cdr3_aa: CASSLTLAGGLPYNEQFF
cdr3_nt: TGCGCCAGCAGCTTGACCCTAGCGGGGGGACTGCCCTACAATGAGCAGTTCTTC

j_call: TRBJ2-2
d_call: TRBD1
clone_size: few
v_call: TRBV12-3/TRBV12-4
cdr3_aa: CASSNHAGQGNYGELFF
cdr3_nt: TGTGCCAGCAGTAACCACGCGGGACAGGGGAATTACGGGGAGCTGTTTTTT

j_call: TRBJ1-2
d_call: NA
clone_size: NA
v_call: TRBV6-1
cdr3_aa: CASSEGLRYGYTF
cdr3_nt: TGTGCCAGCAGTGAGGGCCTACGCTATGGCTACACCTTC

j_call: TRBJ2-7
d_call: NA
clone_size: NA
v_call: TRBV15
cdr3_aa: CATSRDNGGSYEQYF
cdr3_nt: TGTGCCACCAGCAGAGATAATGGCGGGTCCTACGAGCAGTACTTC

j_call: TRBJ2-3
d_call: TRBD2
clone_size: NA
v_call: TRBV20-1
cdr3_aa: CSAYTSGGATDTQYF
cdr3_nt: TGCAGTGCTTACACTAGCGGGGGGGCGACAGATACGCAGTATTTT

j_call: TRBJ2-2
d_call: NA
clone_size: many
v_call: TRBV24-1
cdr3_aa: CATSDHRKAGELFF
cdr3_nt: TGTGCCACCAGTGACCACCGGAAGGCCGGGGAGCTGTTTTTT

j_call: TRBJ2-2
d_call: NA
clone_size: many
v_call: TRBV19
cdr3_aa: CASSRGVNTGELFF
cdr3_nt: TGTGCCAGTAGTCGCGGGGTTAACACCGGGGAGCTGTTTTTT

j_call: TRBJ1-1
d_call: TRBD1
clone_size: many
v_call: TRBV5-1
cdr3_aa: CASSPGTGGTEAFF
cdr3_nt: TGCGCCAGCAGCCCAGGGACAGGGGGAACTGAAGCTTTCTTT